The text below deals with one T cell receptor beta chain. The target antigen is unknown. The record originates from a study of CD8+CD57+ T cells in acquired aplastic anemia. Study information: Isolated CD4+ and CD8+ cells, once sorted, yielded DNA averaging about 3.2 ug. Healthy donors averaged approximately 11 million reads for CD4+ cells. Findings and caveats of the study: Patients did not significantly differ from controls in CD8+ Simpson's diversity. Fewer than 30 CD8+ CDR3 sequences were shared between patients and controls.

This CDR3 is built from 14 residues. V lost 1 base to trimming and J lost 7 bases, with 14 bases between them. Germline V lookup: CDR1 LNHNV, CDR2 YYDKDF (reference sequence). The use of genomic DNA as template underpinned the TCR beta VDJ and CDR3 profiling. TCRdb itself ran the reads through MiXCR, one entry per CDR3 protein. The sample contains around 64,000 distinct CDR3 sequences, less than 65% of which appear only once. The source is a human donor in good health, serving as a control. The rearrangement joins TRBV15 to TRBJ2-7; D unresolved. Specimen: sorted CD4+, CD8+, or CD8+CD57+ T cells (not recorded which) from PBMCs. The CDR3 is CATSRAQSVLEQYF. CDR3 sequence (DNA): TGTGCCACCAGCAGAGCCCAGTCCGTTTTAGAGCAGTACTTC.